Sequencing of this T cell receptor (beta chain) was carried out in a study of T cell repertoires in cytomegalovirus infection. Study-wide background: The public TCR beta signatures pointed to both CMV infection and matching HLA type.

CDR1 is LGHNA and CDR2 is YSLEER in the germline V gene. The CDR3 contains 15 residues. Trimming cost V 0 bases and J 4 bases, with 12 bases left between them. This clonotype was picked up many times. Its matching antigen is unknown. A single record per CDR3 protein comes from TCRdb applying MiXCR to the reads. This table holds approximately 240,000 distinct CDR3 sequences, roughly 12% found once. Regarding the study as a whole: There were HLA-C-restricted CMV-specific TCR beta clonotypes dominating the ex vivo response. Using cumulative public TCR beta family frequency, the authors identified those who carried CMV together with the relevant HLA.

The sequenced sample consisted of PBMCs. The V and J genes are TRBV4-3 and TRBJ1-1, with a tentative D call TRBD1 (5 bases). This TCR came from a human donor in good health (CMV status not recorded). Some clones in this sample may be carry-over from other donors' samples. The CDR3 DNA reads TGCGCCAGCAGCCAAGATACGGGGCTAGGCACTGAAGCTTTCTTT. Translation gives CASSQDTGLGTEAFF.